This T cell receptor beta chain was identified in a study of blood T cell repertoires in COVID-19. Background on the study: The United States, Italy and Spain provided the acute and convalescent COVID-19 samples. T cells, B-cell-depleted T cells, or PBMCs provided the cDNA or gDNA that served as material.

CDR3 length: 13 amino acids. Germline CDR1 is MRHNA and CDR2 is SNTAGT. Deletions cut 3 bases from V and 7 bases from J, with 12 bases between. As handled by the study authors: Nucleated cell counts were estimated from reference gene primer amplification. Measured with immunoSEQ multiplex PCR; TCRdb has only the in-frame clones, and not every one. V and J calls and clone size come straight from that table; D and trimming were deduced from the DNA. This table holds 60,000 or so clones, 70% to 85% found once. The sample comprised peripheral blood. This TCR was recovered from a man in his 60s with acute or convalescent COVID-19. The V and J genes are TRBV6-4 and TRBJ1-1, with TRBD1 as a possible D gene (5 bases). Written as DNA, the CDR3 is TGTGCCAGCAGTGAAACGTACCAGGGTGAAGCTTTCTTT. Translation gives CASSETYQGEAFF.